Listed here are 2 T cell receptor beta chains from one sample, sequenced in a study of cytomegalovirus exposure and HLA in healthy donors. The PCR employed 60 Vbeta primers together with 13 Jbeta primers. The protocol was immunoSEQ multiplex PCR, while the TCRdb copy is restricted to in-frame clones and leaves out a portion. The sample has 90,000 to 150,000 clones, about 70% seen once. The sequenced material came from PBMCs. The receptors come from a human donor in good health.

This clone was observed a handful of times. This chain uses TRBV5-4 with TRBJ1-5; 8 bases are a match to TRBD1. This CDR3 is built from 14 residues. V gave up 0 bases and J gave up 8 bases; unmatched junction bases: 4. Germline CDR1 reads SGHNT; CDR2 reads YYREEE (reference sequence). The CDR3 sequence is CASSLGAGGEPQHF. The CDR3 coding sequence is TGTGCCAGCAGCTTGGGGGCAGGGGGCGAGCCCCAGCATTTT.

On this clone: Other DNA sequences within the sample encode an identical CDR3. The chain combines TRBV4-1 with TRBJ2-7, with 8 bases aligning to TRBD2. Germline V lookup: CDR1 MGHRA, CDR2 YSYEKL. The CDR3 extends over 15 amino acids. The junction had 7 bases not matched to a gene; V was cut back by 4 bases and J by 2 bases. CDR3 DNA sequence: TGCGCCAGCAGCCCTACCGGGACTAGAGCCTACGAGCAGTACTTC. Translated, it gives CASSPTGTRAYEQYF.